This entry concerns a single T cell receptor beta chain. Antigen: not known. The data were taken from a study of T cell responses to AZD1222 COVID-19 vaccine. Findings and caveats of the study: Two AZD1222 administrations were followed by greater Spike-specific TCR breadth and depth. Without day 14 samples, only post-peak T cell repertoires were studied. Among those given AZD1222, only five or six were seropositive at baseline.

Pooling covered second doses at about 4 or about 12 weeks. Generated by immunoSEQ multiplex PCR, the TCRdb table keeps only in-frame clones and is missing some. The table has more than 85,000 clones, roughly 89% seen once. This CDR3 contains 16 residues. The V segment lost 4 bases and the J segment 8 bases; nucleotides outside the gene matches: 12. In germline, CDR1 is MNHEY, CDR2 SMNVEV (reference sequence). This receptor was identified in an adult who received the AZD1222 COVID-19 vaccine. The sequencing here drew on peripheral blood, taken 28 days after the second AZD1222 dose. V usage is TRBV27 and J usage is TRBJ2-1; 9 positions agree with TRBD2. The CDR3 coding sequence is TGTGCCAGCAGTTCCCCTGCGGGGGGGCCTTCGGATGAGCAGTTCTTC. It translates to CASSSPAGGPSDEQFF.